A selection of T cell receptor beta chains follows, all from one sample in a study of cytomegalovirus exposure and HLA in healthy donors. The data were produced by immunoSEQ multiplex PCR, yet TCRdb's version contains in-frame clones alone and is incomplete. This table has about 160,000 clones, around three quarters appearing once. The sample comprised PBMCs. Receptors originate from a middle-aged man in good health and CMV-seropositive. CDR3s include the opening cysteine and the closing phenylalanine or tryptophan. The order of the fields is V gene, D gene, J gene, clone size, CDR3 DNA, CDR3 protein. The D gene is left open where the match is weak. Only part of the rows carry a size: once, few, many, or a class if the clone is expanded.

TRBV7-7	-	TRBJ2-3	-	TGTGCTAGCAGCTTGGCAGGCCCCCAAGATACGCAGTATTTT	CASSLAGPQDTQYF
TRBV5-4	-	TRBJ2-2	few	TGTGCCAGCAGCTTGTCAGGGCCCGGGGAGCTGTTTTTT	CASSLSGPGELFF
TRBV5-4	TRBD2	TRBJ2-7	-	TGTGCCAGCAGCTTGGAACTAGCGGCGTACGAGCAGTACTTC	CASSLELAAYEQYF
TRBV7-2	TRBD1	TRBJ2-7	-	TGTGCCAGCAGCTTAATGGACAGGGGCGAGCAGTACTTC	CASSLMDRGEQYF
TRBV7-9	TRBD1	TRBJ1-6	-	TGTTCCAGCAGCCCCCCGGGACAGGGCAATTCACCCCTCCACTTT	CSSSPPGQGNSPLHF
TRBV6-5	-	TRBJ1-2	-	TGTGCCAGCAGTGCTCCCGGGTCTTTTAACTATGGCTACACCTTC	CASSAPGSFNYGYTF
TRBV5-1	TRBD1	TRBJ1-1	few	TGCGCCAGCAGCTTGGTGCTCGGGACAGGAAGGGAGACTGAAGCTTTCTTT	CASSLVLGTGRETEAFF
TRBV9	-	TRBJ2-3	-	TGTGCCAGCAGCTCCCTAGCCTCAGATACGCAGTATTTT	CASSSLASDTQYF
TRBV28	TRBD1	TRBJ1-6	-	TGTGCCAGCAGTTCCCCGGGACAGGGATGGGGCCCCTCCTATAATTCACCCCTCCACTTT	CASSSPGQGWGPSYNSPLHF
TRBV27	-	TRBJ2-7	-	TGTGCCAGCAGCGACAGATCCTACGAGCAGTACTTC	CASSDRSYEQYF
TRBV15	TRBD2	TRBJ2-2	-	TGTGCCACCACCTCGGGGGGAGCGAACACCGGGGAGCTGTTTTTT	CATTSGGANTGELFF
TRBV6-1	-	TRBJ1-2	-	TGTGCCAGCACTACCCAGGGTCCCTATGGCTACACCTTC	CASTTQGPYGYTF
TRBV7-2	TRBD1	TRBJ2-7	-	TGTGCCAGCAGGGACAGGCCTTGGGAGCAGTACTTC	CASRDRPWEQYF
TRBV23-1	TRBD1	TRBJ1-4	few	TGCGCCAGCAGTCAGAAAAAGGGACAGGGTTTCTGCGAACTGTTTTTT	CASSQKKGQGFCELFF
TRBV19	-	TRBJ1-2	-	TGTGCCAGTGGGGGGGGCTCTGGGAACACACTCAAAGTCGGCTACACCTTC	CASGGGSGNTLKVGYTF
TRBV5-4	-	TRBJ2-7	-	TGTGCCAGCAGCTTGTCATCCTCAGAAGAGCAGTACTTC	CASSLSSSEEQYF
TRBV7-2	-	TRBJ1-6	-	TGTGCCAGCAGCGGCCCCGGGCAGGGGAATTCACCCCTCCACTTT	CASSGPGQGNSPLHF
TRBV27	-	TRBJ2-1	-	TGTGCCAGCAGTTTAAACTCGGACAATGAGCAGTTCTTC	CASSLNSDNEQFF